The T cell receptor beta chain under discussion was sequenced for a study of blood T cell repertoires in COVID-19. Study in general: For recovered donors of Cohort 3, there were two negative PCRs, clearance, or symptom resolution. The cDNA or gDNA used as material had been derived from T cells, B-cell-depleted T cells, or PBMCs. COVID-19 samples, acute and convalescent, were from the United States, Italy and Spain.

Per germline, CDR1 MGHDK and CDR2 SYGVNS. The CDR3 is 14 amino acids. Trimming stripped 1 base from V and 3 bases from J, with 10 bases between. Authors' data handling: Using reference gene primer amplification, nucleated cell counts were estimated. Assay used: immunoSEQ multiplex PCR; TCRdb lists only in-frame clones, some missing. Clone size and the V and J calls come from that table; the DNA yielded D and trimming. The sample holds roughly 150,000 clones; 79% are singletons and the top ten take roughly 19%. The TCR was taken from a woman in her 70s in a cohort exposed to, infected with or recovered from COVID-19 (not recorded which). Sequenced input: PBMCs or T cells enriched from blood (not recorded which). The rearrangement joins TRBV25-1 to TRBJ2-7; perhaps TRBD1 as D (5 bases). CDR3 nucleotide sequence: TGTGCCAGCAGTGAATGGGGCAGTGACTACGAGCAGTACTTC. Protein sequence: CASSEWGSDYEQYF.